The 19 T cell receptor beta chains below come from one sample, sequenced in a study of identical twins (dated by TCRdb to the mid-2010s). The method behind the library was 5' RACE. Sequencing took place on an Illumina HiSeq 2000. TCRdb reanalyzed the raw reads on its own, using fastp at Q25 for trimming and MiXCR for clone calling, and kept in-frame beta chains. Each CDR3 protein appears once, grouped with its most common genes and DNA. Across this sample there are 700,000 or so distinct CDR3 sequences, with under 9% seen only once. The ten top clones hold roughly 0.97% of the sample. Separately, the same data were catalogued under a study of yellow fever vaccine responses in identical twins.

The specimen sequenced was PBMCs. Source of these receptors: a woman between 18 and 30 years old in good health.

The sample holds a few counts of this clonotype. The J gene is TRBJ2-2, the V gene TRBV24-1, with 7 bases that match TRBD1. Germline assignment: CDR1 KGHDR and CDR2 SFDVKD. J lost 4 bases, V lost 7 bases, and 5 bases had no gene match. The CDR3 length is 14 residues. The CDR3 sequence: CATSQTGITGELFF. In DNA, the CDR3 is TGTGCCACCAGCCAGACAGGGATCACCGGGGAGCTGTTTTTT.

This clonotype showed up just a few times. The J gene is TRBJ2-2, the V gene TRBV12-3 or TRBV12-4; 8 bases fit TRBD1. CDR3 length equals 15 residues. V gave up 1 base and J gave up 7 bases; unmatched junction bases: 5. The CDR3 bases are TGTGCCAGCAGTTTAGGGGACAGGACCTACGGGGAGCTGTTTTTT. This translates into CASSLGDRTYGELFF.

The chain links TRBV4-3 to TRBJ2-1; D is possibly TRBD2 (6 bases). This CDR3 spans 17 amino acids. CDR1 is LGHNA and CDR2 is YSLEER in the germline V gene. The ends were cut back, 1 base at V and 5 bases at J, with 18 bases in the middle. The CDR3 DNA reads TGCGCCAGCAGCCAAGCCCCCGCCCCCCCTAGCGACAATGAGCAGTTCTTC. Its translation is CASSQAPAPPSDNEQFF.

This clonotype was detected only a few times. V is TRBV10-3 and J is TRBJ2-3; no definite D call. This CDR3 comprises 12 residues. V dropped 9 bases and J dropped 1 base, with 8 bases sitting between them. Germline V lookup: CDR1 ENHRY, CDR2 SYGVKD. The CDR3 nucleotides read TGTGCCATTTCCCTCGGCACAGATACGCAGTATTTT. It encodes CAISLGTDTQYF.

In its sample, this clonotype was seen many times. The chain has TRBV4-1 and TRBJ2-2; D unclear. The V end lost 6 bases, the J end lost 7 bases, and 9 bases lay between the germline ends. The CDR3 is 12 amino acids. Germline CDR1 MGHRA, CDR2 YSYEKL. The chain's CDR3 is CASSLIGGELFF. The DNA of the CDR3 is TGCGCCAGCAGTCTGATTGGCGGGGAGCTGTTTTTT.

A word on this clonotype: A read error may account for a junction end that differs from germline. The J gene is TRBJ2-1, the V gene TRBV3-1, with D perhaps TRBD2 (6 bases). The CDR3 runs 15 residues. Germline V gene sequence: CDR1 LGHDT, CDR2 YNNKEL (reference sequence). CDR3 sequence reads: CARSQSDYSYNEQFF. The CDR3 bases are TGTGCCAGGAGCCAATCGGACTACTCCTACAATGAGCAGTTCTTC.

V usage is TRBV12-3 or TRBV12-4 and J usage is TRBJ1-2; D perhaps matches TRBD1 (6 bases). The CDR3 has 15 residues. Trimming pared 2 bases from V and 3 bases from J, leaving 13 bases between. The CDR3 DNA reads TGTGCCAGCAGTTTATGGACAGCCCCTGACTATGGCTACACCTTC. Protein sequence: CASSLWTAPDYGYTF.

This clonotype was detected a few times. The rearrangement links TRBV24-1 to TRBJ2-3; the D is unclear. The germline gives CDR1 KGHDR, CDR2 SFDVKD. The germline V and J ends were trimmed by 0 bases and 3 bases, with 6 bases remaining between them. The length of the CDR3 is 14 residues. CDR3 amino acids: CATSDLLQTDTQYF. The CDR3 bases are TGTGCCACCAGTGATTTGCTGCAGACAGATACGCAGTATTTT.

CDR3 in amino acids: CAISPQGDSPLHF. CDR3 DNA: TGTGCCATCAGTCCCCAAGGGGATTCACCCCTCCACTTT. The V gene is TRBV10-3, the J gene TRBJ1-6; maybe TRBD1 (5 bases). Germline CDR1 and CDR2: ENHRY and SYGVKD. Trimming left V 5 bases short and J 8 bases short, with 10 bases between. The CDR3 runs to 13 residues.

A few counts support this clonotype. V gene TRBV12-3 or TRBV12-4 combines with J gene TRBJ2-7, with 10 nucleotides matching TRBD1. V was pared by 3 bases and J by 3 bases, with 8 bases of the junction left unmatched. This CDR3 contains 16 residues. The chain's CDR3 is CASSFWTGGLYYEQYF. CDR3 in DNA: TGTGCCAGCAGTTTTTGGACAGGGGGGTTATACTACGAGCAGTACTTC.

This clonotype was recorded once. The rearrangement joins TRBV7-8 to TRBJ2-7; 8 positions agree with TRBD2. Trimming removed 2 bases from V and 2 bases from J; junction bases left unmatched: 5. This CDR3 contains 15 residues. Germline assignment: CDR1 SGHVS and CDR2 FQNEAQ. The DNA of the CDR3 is TGTGCCAGCAGCTTAACTAGCGGTGAGACCTACGAGCAGTACTTC. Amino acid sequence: CASSLTSGETYEQYF.

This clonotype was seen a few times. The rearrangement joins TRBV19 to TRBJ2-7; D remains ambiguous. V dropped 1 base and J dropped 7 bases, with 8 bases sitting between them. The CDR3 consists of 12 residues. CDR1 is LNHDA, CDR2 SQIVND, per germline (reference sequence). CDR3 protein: CASSIVNGEQYF. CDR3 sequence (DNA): TGTGCCAGTAGTATAGTGAACGGGGAGCAGTACTTC.

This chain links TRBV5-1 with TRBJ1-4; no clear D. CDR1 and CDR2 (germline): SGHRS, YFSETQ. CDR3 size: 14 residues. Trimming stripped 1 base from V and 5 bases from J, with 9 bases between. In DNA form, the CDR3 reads TGCGCCAGCAGCTTGATGGGCCGCAATGAAAAACTGTTTTTT. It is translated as CASSLMGRNEKLFF.

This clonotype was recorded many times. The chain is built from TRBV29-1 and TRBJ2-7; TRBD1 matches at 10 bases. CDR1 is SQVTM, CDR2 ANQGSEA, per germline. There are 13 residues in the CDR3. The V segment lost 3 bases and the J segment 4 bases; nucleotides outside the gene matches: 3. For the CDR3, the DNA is TGCAGCGTTGAGACAGGGGGCAGGTACGAGCAGTACTTC. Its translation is CSVETGGRYEQYF.

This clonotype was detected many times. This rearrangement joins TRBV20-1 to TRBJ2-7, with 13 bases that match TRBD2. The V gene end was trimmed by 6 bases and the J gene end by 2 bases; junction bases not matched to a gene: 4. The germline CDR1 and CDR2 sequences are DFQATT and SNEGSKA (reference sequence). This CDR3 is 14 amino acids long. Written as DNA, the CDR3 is TGCAGTGCCACACTAGCGGGAGGGCCCTACGAGCAGTACTTC. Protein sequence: CSATLAGGPYEQYF.

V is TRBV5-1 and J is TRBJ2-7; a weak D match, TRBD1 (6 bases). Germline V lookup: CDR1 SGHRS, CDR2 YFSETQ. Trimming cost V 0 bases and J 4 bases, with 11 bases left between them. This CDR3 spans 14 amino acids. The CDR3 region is CASSLGQDRYEQYF. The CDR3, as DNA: TGCGCCAGCAGCTTGGGACAGGATAGGTACGAGCAGTACTTC.

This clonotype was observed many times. CDR3 region: CAISGAQSSGGHTDTQYF. The CDR3 DNA is TGTGCCATCAGTGGGGCGCAATCTAGCGGGGGGCACACAGATACGCAGTATTTT. This chain links TRBV10-3 with TRBJ2-3; TRBD2 aligns across 11 bases. CDR3 length: 18 amino acids. V dropped 4 bases and J dropped 2; count of bases not matched to a gene: 11. Germline-derived CDR1 and CDR2 are ENHRY and SYGVKD.

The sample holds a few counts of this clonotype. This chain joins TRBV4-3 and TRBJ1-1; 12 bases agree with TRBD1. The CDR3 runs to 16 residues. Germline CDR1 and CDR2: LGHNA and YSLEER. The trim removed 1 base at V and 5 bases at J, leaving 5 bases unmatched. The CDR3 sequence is CASSQVGDRGLTEAFF. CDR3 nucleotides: TGCGCCAGCAGCCAAGTGGGGGACAGGGGGCTGACTGAAGCTTTCTTT.

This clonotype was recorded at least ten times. This CDR3 reads CSAVSGRRISTQYF. CDR3 in DNA: TGCAGCGCCGTGAGCGGGAGGAGGATCTCCACGCAGTATTTT. V is TRBV29-1 and J is TRBJ2-3; 9 positions match TRBD2. The length of the CDR3 is 14 residues. V shed 7 bases, J shed 9 bases, and the junction held 14 bases outside the gene matches. Germline V gives CDR1 SQVTM, CDR2 ANQGSEA.